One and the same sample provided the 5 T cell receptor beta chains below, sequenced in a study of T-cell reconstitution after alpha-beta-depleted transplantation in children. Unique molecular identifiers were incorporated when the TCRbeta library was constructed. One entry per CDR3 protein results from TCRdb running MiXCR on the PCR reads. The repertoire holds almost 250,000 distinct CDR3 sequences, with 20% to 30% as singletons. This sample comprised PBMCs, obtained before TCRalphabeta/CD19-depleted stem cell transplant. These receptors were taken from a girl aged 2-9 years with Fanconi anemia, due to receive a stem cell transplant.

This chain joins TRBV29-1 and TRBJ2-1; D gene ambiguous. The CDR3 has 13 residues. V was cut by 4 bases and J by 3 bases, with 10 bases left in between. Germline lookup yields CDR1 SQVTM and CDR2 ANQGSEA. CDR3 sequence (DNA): TGCAGCGTTGCTAAGTCCATCTACAATGAGCAGTTCTTC. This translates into CSVAKSIYNEQFF.

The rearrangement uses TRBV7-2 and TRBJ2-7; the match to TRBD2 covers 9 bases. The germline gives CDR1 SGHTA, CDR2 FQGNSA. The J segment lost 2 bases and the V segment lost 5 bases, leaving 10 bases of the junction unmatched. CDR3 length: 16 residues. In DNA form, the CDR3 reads TGTGCCAGCAGCGCCAGGGGAGCGGGGGGCCCCTACGAGCAGTACTTC. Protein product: CASSARGAGGPYEQYF. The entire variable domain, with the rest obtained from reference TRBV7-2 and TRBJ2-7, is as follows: GAGVSQSPSNKVTEKGKDVELRCDPISGHTALYWYRQSLGQGLEFLIYFQGNSAPDKSGLPSDRFSAERTGGSVSTLTIQRTQQEDSAVYLCASSARGAGGPYEQYFGPGTRLTVT.

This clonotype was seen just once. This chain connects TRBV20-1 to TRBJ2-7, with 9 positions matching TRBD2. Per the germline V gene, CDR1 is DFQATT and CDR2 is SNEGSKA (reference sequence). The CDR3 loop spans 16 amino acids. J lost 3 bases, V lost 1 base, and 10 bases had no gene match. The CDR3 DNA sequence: TGCAGTGCTAGAGCTATTAGCGGGAGAAAATTCTACGAGCAGTACTTC. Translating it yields CSARAISGRKFYEQYF.

CDR3 bases: TGCAGTGCTAGAGTCCGGGACAGGGGAATCTACGAGCAGTACTTC. Its protein is CSARVRDRGIYEQYF. The chain carries TRBV20-1 and TRBJ2-7, with 10 positions matching TRBD1. The V and J ends lost 1 base and 3 bases, in that order; junction bases with no gene match: 6. CDR3 size: 15 residues. Germline V CDR1 and CDR2: DFQATT, SNEGSKA (reference sequence).

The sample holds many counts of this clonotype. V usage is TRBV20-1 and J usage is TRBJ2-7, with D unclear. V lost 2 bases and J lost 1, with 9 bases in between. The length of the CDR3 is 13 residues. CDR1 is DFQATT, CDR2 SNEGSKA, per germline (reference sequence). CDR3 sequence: CSARTPGSYEQYF. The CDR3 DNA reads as TGCAGTGCTAGAACTCCAGGTTCCTACGAGCAGTACTTC.